This TCR beta chain originates from a study of spatial heterogeneity in lung cancer. Study conclusions and caveats: Tumors with more nonsynonymous mutations had more expanded intratumoral alpha and beta TCRs.

Regarding time point: sample taken at primary tumor resection. Germline CDR1 SNHLY, CDR2 FYNNEI. Trimming left V 6 bases short and J 8 bases short, with 8 bases between. This CDR3 has 11 residues. TCRdb analysed the 5' RACE reads with MiXCR anew, one entry per CDR3 protein. This sample has some 11,000 distinct CDR3 sequences, with 7.9% found just once. The sample holds many counts of this clonotype. Its target is unknown. This beta chain lies outside the target of a library built for alpha chains; its clone size means little. The chain combines TRBV2 with TRBJ2-1; D is undetermined. The sequence was obtained from a female donor with early-stage non-small cell lung cancer. Material: lung tumor tissue, obtained at surgery. The CDR3 sequence: CASRSRDEQFF. CDR3 coding DNA: TGTGCCAGCAGAAGTAGAGATGAGCAGTTCTTC.